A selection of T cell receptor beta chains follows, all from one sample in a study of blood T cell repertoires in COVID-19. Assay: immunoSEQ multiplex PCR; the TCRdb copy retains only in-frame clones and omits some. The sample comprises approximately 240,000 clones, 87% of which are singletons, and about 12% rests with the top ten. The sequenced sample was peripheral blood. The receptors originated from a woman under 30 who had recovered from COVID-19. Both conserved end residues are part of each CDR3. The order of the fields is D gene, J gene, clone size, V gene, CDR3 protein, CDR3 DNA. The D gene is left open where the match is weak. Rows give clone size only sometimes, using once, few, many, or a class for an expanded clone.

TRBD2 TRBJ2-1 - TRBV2 CASSVFTSEYNEQFF TGTGCCAGCAGTGTATTCACTAGCGAGTACAATGAGCAGTTCTTC
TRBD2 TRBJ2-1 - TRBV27 CASSFTGLANEQFF TGTGCCAGCAGTTTCACCGGACTAGCCAATGAGCAGTTCTTC
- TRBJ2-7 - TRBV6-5 CASSSGLYEQYF TGTGCCAGCAGTAGCGGTCTCTACGAGCAGTACTTC
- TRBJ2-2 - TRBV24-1 CATSPSPNTGELFF TGTGCCACCAGTCCGAGCCCCAACACCGGGGAGCTGTTTTTT
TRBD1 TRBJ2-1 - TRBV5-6 CASSWGQGPYNEQFF TGTGCCAGCAGCTGGGGACAGGGCCCCTACAATGAGCAGTTCTTC
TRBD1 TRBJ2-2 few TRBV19 CASDRDGSGELFF TGTGCCAGTGACAGGGATGGCTCCGGGGAGCTGTTTTTT
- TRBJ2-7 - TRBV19 CASSGTHLSYEQYF TGTGCCAGTAGCGGGACACATCTCTCCTACGAGCAGTACTTC
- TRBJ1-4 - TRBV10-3 CAISESPGITNEKLFF TGTGCCATCAGTGAGTCGCCGGGAATAACTAATGAAAAACTGTTTTTT
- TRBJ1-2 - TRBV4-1 CASSQEGALGGGYTF TGCGCCAGCAGCCAAGAAGGAGCCTTGGGAGGAGGCTACACCTTC
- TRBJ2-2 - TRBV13 CASSLVEGLNTGELFF TGTGCCAGCAGCTTAGTTGAGGGACTTAACACCGGGGAGCTGTTTTTT
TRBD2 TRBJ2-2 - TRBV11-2 CASSSLSGTNTGELFF TGTGCCAGCAGCTCCCTTAGCGGGACGAACACCGGGGAGCTGTTTTTT
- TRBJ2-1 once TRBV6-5 CASKDDSSSYNEQFF TGTGCCAGCAAGGATGACAGTAGCTCCTACAATGAGCAGTTCTTC
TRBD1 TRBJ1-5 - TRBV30 CAWSLRGGNQPQHF TGTGCCTGGAGTCTCAGGGGGGGCAATCAGCCCCAGCATTTT
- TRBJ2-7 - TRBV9 CASSVESSYEQYF TGTGCCAGCAGCGTAGAGAGCTCCTACGAGCAGTACTTC
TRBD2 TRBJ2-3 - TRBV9 CASSVGREAASTDTQYF TGTGCCAGCAGCGTAGGACGGGAGGCCGCTAGCACAGATACGCAGTATTTT
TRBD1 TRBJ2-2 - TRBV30 CAWSPLWTGHTGELFF TGTGCCTGGAGTCCCCTATGGACAGGCCACACCGGGGAGCTGTTTTTT
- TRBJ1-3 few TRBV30 CAWSGTLSSGNTIYF TGTGCCTGGTCCGGGACATTGAGCTCTGGAAACACCATATATTTT
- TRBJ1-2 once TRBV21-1 CASSNRTGGGYGYTF TGTGCCAGCAGCAACCGGACAGGGGGCGGCTATGGCTACACCTTC
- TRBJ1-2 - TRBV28 CASSLGGYGYTF TGTGCCAGCAGTTTGGGGGGGTACGGCTACACCTTC
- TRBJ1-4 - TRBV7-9 CASSTFEEKLFF TGTGCCAGCAGCACCTTTGAGGAAAAACTGTTTTTT
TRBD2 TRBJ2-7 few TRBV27 CASIRRETNEQYF TGTGCCAGCATCCGGCGGGAGACCAACGAGCAGTACTTC
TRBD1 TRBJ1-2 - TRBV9 CASSSPRGSYTF TGTGCCAGCAGCTCCCCCAGGGGGAGCTACACCTTC
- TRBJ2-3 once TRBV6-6 CASSSVRDAQYF TGTGCCAGCAGTTCGGTCCGAGATGCGCAGTATTTT
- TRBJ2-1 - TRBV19 CASSNHHGNNEQFF TGTGCCAGTAGCAACCATCACGGTAACAATGAGCAGTTCTTC
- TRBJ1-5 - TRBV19 CASSIGSRQPQHF TGTGCCAGTAGTATAGGCAGTCGCCAGCCCCAGCATTTT
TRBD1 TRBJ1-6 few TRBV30 CAWIEPGTGDNSPLHF TGTGCCTGGATTGAACCCGGGACAGGGGATAATTCACCCCTCCACTTT
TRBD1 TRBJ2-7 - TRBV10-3 CAISPRDRGDYEQYF TGTGCCATCAGTCCCCGGGACAGGGGGGACTACGAGCAGTACTTC
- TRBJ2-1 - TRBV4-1 CASTRGAGEQFF TGCGCCAGCACCCGGGGGGCAGGCGAGCAGTTCTTC
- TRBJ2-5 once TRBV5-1 CASSASGAQETQYF TGCGCCAGCAGCGCATCTGGGGCCCAAGAGACCCAGTACTTC
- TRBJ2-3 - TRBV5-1 CASSRARDDTQYF TGCGCCAGCAGTCGCGCACGGGATGATACGCAGTATTTT
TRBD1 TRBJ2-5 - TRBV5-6 CASSFGQGVQETQYF TGTGCCAGCAGCTTCGGACAGGGAGTTCAAGAGACCCAGTACTTC
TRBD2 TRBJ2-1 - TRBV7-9 CASSPRVAGPTYNEQFF TGTGCCAGCAGCCCCCGGGTAGCGGGGCCTACCTACAATGAGCAGTTCTTC
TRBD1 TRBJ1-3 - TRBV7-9 CASSSNTGDSGNTIYF TGTGCCAGCAGCTCCAATACAGGGGACTCTGGAAACACCATATATTTT
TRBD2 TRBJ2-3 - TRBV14 CASSQIATSGLGDTQYF TGTGCCAGCAGCCAAATCGCGACTAGCGGCTTGGGAGATACGCAGTATTTT
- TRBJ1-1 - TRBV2 CASSFLGGDTEAFF TGTGCCAGCAGTTTCCTAGGGGGGGACACTGAAGCTTTCTTT
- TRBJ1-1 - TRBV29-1 CSVAFNRDEAFF TGCAGCGTCGCATTCAACAGGGATGAAGCTTTCTTT
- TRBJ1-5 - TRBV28 CASSSGTDPNQPQHF TGTGCCAGCAGTTCAGGAACAGACCCTAATCAGCCCCAGCATTTT
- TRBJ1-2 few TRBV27 CASSLGGDYGYTF TGTGCCAGCAGTTTAGGGGGGGACTATGGCTACACCTTC
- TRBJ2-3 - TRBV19 CASKGLADTQYF TGTGCCAGTAAGGGGCTCGCAGATACGCAGTATTTT
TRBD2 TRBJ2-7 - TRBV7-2 CASSLDRGRASYEQYF TGTGCCAGCAGCTTAGACCGCGGGAGGGCCTCCTACGAGCAGTACTTC
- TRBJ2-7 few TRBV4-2 CASSQAGLAYEQYF TGTGCCAGCAGCCAAGCGGGACTTGCCTACGAGCAGTACTTC
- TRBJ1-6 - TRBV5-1 CASSSAGVSYNSPLHF TGCGCCAGCAGCTCTGCAGGGGTGTCCTATAATTCACCCCTCCACTTT
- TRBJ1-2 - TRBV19 CASSIPFRGEPNYGYTF TGTGCCAGTAGTATCCCTTTTAGAGGAGAACCTAACTATGGCTACACCTTC
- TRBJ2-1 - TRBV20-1 CSAPQYGEQFF TGCAGTGCCCCGCAATACGGTGAGCAGTTCTTC
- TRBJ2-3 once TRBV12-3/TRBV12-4 CASSSADTQYF TGTGCCAGCAGTTCGGCAGATACGCAGTATTTT
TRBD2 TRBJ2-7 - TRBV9 CASSVEASGSYEQYF TGTGCCAGCAGCGTAGAGGCTAGCGGGAGCTACGAGCAGTACTTC
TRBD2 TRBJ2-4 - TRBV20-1 CSANELAANIQYF TGCAGTGCTAATGAACTAGCGGCAAACATTCAGTACTTC
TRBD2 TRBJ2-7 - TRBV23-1 CASSHLAGGPYEQYF TGCGCCAGCAGTCACCTAGCGGGAGGGCCCTACGAGCAGTACTTC
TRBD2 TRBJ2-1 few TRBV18 CASSPPLLAGGGHNEQFF TGTGCCAGCTCACCACCCCTTCTAGCGGGAGGGGGCCACAATGAGCAGTTCTTC
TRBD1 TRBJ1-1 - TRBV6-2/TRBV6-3 CASSYPTGTGTEAFF TGTGCCAGCAGTTACCCGACAGGGACGGGCACTGAAGCTTTCTTT
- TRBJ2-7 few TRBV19 CASSPRASTYEQYF TGTGCCAGTAGTCCGCGGGCTTCTACCTACGAGCAGTACTTC
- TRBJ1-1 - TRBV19 CATLGRWDTEAFF TGTGCCACCCTGGGGAGGTGGGACACTGAAGCTTTCTTT
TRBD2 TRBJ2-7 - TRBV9 CASSGREGLFYEQYF TGTGCCAGCAGCGGGCGGGAGGGCCTTTTTTACGAGCAGTACTTC
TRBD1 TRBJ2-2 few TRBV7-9 CASSFLTGGNTGELFF TGTGCCAGCAGCTTCCTGACAGGGGGCAACACCGGGGAGCTGTTTTTT
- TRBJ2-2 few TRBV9 CASSDPRDLNTGELFF TGTGCCAGCAGCGACCCCCGGGACTTGAACACCGGGGAGCTGTTTTTT
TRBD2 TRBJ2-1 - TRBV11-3 CASSPPGRSNEQFF TGTGCCAGCAGCCCTCCCGGGAGGAGCAATGAGCAGTTCTTC
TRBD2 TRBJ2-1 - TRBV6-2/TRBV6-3 CASSSQREINNEQFF TGTGCCAGCAGTTCCCAGCGGGAGATCAACAATGAGCAGTTCTTC
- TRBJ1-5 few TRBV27 CASGEGNQPQHF TGTGCCAGCGGGGAGGGCAATCAGCCCCAGCATTTT
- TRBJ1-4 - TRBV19 CASSIFLGGEKLFF TGTGCCAGTAGTATATTCTTGGGAGGCGAAAAACTGTTTTTT